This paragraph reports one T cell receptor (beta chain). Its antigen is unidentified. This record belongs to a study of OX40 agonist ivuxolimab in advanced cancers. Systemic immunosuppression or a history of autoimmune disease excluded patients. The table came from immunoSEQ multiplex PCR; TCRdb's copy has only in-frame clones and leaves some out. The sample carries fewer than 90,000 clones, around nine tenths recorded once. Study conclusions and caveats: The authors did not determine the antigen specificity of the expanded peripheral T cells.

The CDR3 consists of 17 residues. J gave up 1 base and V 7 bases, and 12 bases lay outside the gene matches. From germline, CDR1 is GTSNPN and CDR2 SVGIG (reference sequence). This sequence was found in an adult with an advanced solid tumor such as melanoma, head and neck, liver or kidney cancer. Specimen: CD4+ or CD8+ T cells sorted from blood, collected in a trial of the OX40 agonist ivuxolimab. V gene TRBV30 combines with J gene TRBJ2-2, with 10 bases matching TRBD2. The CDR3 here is CASQPEGLALNTGELFF. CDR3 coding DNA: TGTGCCTCCCAACCCGAGGGACTAGCGTTGAACACCGGGGAGCTGTTTTTT.